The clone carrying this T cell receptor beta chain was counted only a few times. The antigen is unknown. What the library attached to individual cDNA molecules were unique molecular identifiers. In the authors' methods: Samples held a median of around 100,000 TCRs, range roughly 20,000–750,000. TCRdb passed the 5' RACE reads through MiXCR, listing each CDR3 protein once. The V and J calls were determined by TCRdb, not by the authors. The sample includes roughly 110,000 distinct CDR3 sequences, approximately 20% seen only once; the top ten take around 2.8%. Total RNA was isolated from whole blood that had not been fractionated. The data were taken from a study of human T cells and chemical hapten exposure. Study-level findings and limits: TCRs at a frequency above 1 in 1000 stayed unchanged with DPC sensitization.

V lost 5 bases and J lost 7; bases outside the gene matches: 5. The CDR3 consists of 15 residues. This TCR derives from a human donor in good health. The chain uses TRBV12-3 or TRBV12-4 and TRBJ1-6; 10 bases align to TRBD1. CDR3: CASSLWTGGNSPLHF. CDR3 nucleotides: TGTGCCAGCAGTCTGTGGACAGGGGGAAATTCACCCCTCCACTTT.